These 32 T cell receptor beta chains originate from one sample sequenced in a study of cytomegalovirus exposure and HLA in healthy donors (dated by TCRdb to the late 2010s). Receptor amplification or capture employed the immunoSEQ multiplex PCR assay. TCRdb provides this immuneACCESS table in a form limited to in-frame rearrangements. Some clones are lacking; in checked studies, under half of them reflect an unresolved V gene, and why the rest are absent is not known. The table for this sample lists about 58,000 clones; about 92% of them were counted only once. The top ten clones comprise roughly 1% of the sample. Specimen: PBMCs. The receptors were sampled from a man aged 18 to 30 in good health and CMV-seronegative.

The chain is built from TRBV28 and TRBJ1-2; D remains unclear. Trimming pared 7 bases from V and 4 bases from J, leaving 16 bases between. The CDR3 extends over 14 amino acids. Per germline, CDR1 MDHEN and CDR2 SYDVKM. The CDR3 sequence is CASKPRGFGYGYTF. As DNA, the CDR3 is TGTGCCAGCAAACCCCGCGGGTTTGGCTATGGCTACACCTTC.

This sequence joins TRBV12-5 and TRBJ2-3; possibly TRBD1 for D (6 bases). There are 16 residues in the CDR3. The V and J ends lost 3 bases and 0 bases respectively, with 13 bases between them. The germline CDR1 and CDR2 sequences are LGHNT and FRNRAP. This CDR3 is CASGFLRDTSTDTQYF. The DNA of the CDR3 is TGTGCTAGTGGTTTCCTCCGGGACACAAGCACAGATACGCAGTATTTT.

This chain uses TRBV27 with TRBJ2-1, with 7 bases fitting TRBD1. Germline loops: CDR1 MNHEY, CDR2 SMNVEV (reference sequence). This CDR3 has 11 residues. Trimming took 6 bases from V and 9 from J; bases not matched to a gene: 2. The CDR3 sequence is CASRNRGEQFF. CDR3 coding DNA: TGTGCCAGCAGAAACAGGGGTGAGCAGTTCTTC.

This rearrangement joins TRBV7-3 to TRBJ2-6, with a weak D call TRBD2 (7 bases). The CDR3 length is 17 residues. CDR1 and CDR2 (germline): SGHTA, FQGTGA. V was trimmed by 8 bases and J by 1 base, leaving 18 bases between them. DNA for the CDR3: TGTGCCAGCCACCTTACGGGGGGCGCTTCTGGGGCCAACGTCCTGACTTTC. Translated: CASHLTGGASGANVLTF.

This chain connects TRBV11-2 to TRBJ1-1, with 9 positions matching TRBD1. The CDR3 extends over 16 amino acids. The germline V gene has CDR1 SGHAT and CDR2 FQNNGV. The J segment lost 3 bases and the V segment lost 1 base, leaving 6 bases of the junction unmatched. Here the CDR3 reads CASSLVGQGWDTEAFF. Here the CDR3 DNA reads TGTGCCAGCAGCTTAGTGGGACAGGGTTGGGACACTGAAGCTTTCTTT.

The rearrangement joins TRBV29-1 to TRBJ2-5, with D perhaps matching TRBD1 (6 bases). Germline loops: CDR1 SQVTM, CDR2 ANQGSEA. This CDR3 has 11 residues. This CDR3 reads CTGSQGETQYF. The CDR3 DNA sequence: TGCACCGGTTCTCAGGGGGAGACCCAGTACTTC.

The V call is TRBV6-1, the J call TRBJ2-7; D is unresolved. Trimming left V 8 bases short and J 4 bases short, with 12 bases between. Germline CDR1 and CDR2: MNHNS and SASEGT. The CDR3 contains 12 residues. CDR3 DNA sequence: TGTGCCAGCGCGGCAGTTTCGTACGAGCAGTACTTC. It yields the protein CASAAVSYEQYF.

The chain's CDR3 is CASSRGFEDRLMAKNIQYF. CDR3 nucleotides: TGTGCCAGCAGCCGCGGATTCGAGGACAGGTTGATGGCCAAAAACATTCAGTACTTC. The chain couples TRBV7-2 to TRBJ2-4; TRBD1 matches at 7 bases. The junction had 17 bases not matched to a gene; V was cut back by 5 bases and J by 1 base. Germline V CDR1 and CDR2: SGHTA, FQGNSA. The CDR3 sequence is 19 residues long.

V usage is TRBV5-1 and J usage is TRBJ2-1, with 12 positions matching TRBD2. With V trimmed by 0 bases and J by 10 bases, 17 bases remained unmatched. The CDR3 length is 19 residues. Germline CDR1 SGHRS, CDR2 YFSETQ. In nucleotides, the CDR3 is TGCGCCAGCAGCTTGGCTTCGGGCCGTAGACTAGCGGGAGCTTGGGAGCAGTTCTTC. This sequence encodes CASSLASGRRLAGAWEQFF.

The chain joins TRBV11-3 to TRBJ2-1; D gene ambiguous. The V end was cut by 4 bases, the J end by 9 bases, with 7 bases between. The germline V gene has CDR1 SGHNT and CDR2 YENEEA. The CDR3 consists of 11 residues. CDR3 nucleotides: TGTGCCAGCAGCTCAGGCAGTGAGCAGTTCTTC. It is translated as CASSSGSEQFF.

The chain uses TRBV4-1 and TRBJ2-7; the match to TRBD2 covers 7 bases. This CDR3 spans 15 amino acids. Germline lookup yields CDR1 MGHRA and CDR2 YSYEKL. The V and J ends lost 1 base and 6 bases, in that order; junction bases with no gene match: 9. The DNA of the CDR3 is TGCGCCAGCAGCCAAGGAAGTGCGGGAGCTGCCGAGCAGTACTTC. Protein product: CASSQGSAGAAEQYF.

The rearrangement links TRBV29-1 to TRBJ1-1, with 7 bases identical to TRBD1. The CDR3 spans 14 residues. The V and J ends lost 2 bases and 0 bases, in that order; junction bases with no gene match: 3. Looked up from germline, CDR1 is SQVTM and CDR2 is ANQGSEA. The CDR3 sequence: CSVERGGMNTEAFF. For the CDR3, the DNA is TGCAGCGTTGAACGAGGGGGCATGAACACTGAAGCTTTCTTT.

The sample holds a few counts of this clone. V usage is TRBV27 and J usage is TRBJ2-7, with D perhaps TRBD2 (6 bases). Germline V gives CDR1 MNHEY, CDR2 SMNVEV (reference sequence). The CDR3 contains 12 residues. Trimming cost V 6 bases and J 6 bases, with 12 bases left between them. CDR3 amino acids: CASSPTGSEQYF. The DNA for the CDR3 is TGTGCCAGCAGCCCGACCGGGAGCGAGCAGTACTTC.

This clone showed up just once. An end of the junction differs from the germline gene, which may be a read error. This chain joins TRBV7-7 and TRBJ2-7; possible D gene TRBD2, 5 bases. Per germline, CDR1 SSHAT and CDR2 FNYEAQ (reference sequence). This CDR3 comprises 15 residues. CDR3 in DNA: TGTGCTAGCAGCCCCGGACTGACCTTTTCCGACGAGCAGTACTTC. As protein: CASSPGLTFSDEQYF.

The CDR3 reads CSGIGTGDTEAFF. In DNA, the CDR3 is TGCAGCGGGATCGGGACAGGGGACACTGAAGCTTTCTTT. The chain is built from TRBV29-1 and TRBJ1-1, with 10 bases fitting TRBD1. With V trimmed by 7 bases and J by 3 bases, 5 bases remained unmatched. This CDR3 has 13 amino acids. Germline V gives CDR1 SQVTM, CDR2 ANQGSEA. Filled out from reference TRBV29-1 and TRBJ1-1, the complete variable domain reads SAVISQKPSRDICQRGTSLTIQCQVDSQVTMMFWYRQQPGQSLTLIATANQGSEATYESGFVIDKFPISRPNLTFSTLTVSNMSPEDSSIYLCSGIGTGDTEAFFGQGTRLTVV.

This chain connects TRBV5-6 to TRBJ1-5; 7 bases map to TRBD1. CDR1 is SGHDT and CDR2 is YYEEEE in the germline V gene. Trimming took 1 base from V and 4 from J; bases not matched to a gene: 5. This CDR3 is built from 15 residues. The CDR3 DNA reads TGTGCCAGCAGCTTGAGGGGGCGACTTAATCAGCCCCAGCATTTT. Its translation is CASSLRGRLNQPQHF.

The V and J genes are TRBV29-1 and TRBJ2-2; TRBD1 might be the D (6 bases). Per the germline V gene, CDR1 is SQVTM and CDR2 is ANQGSEA. The CDR3 length is 12 residues. V lost 6 bases, J lost 9 bases, and 14 bases lay in between. CDR3 DNA sequence: TGCAGCGTACGGACAGACCACCGGGAGCTGTTTTTT. This encodes CSVRTDHRELFF.

This chain links TRBV5-1 with TRBJ2-3; no clear D. The germline V and J ends were trimmed by 0 bases and 0 bases, with 8 bases remaining between them. The CDR3 is 15 amino acids. Germline V lookup: CDR1 SGHRS, CDR2 YFSETQ. Written as DNA, the CDR3 is TGCGCCAGCAGCTTGGACAGCTCTAGCACAGATACGCAGTATTTT. This encodes CASSLDSSSTDTQYF.

The chain joins TRBV7-8 to TRBJ2-5, with 7 bases aligning to TRBD1. Per the germline V gene, CDR1 is SGHVS and CDR2 is FQNEAQ. The CDR3 has 15 residues. Trimming cost V 5 bases and J 3 bases; bases outside gene matches: 9. This CDR3 reads CASSPRDSKKETQYF. CDR3 DNA sequence: TGTGCCAGCAGCCCCCGGGACAGTAAAAAAGAGACCCAGTACTTC. The variable domain in full, with the rest retrieved from reference TRBV7-8 and TRBJ2-5, is GAGVSQSPRYKVAKRGQDVALRCDPISGHVSLFWYQQALGQGPEFLTYFQNEAQLDKSGLPSDRFFAERPEGSVSTLKIQRTQQEDSAVYLCASSPRDSKKETQYFGPGTRLLVL.

The CDR3 region has the DNA TGTGCCAGCAGCTTGTTTGCGACAGGGGGCAATCAGCCCCAGCATTTT. Its protein is CASSLFATGGNQPQHF. This chain joins TRBV7-2 and TRBJ1-5, with 8 bases that match TRBD1. The CDR3 is 16 residues long. CDR1 and CDR2 from the germline V gene are SGHTA and FQGNSA. The V gene end was trimmed by 3 bases and the J gene end by 2 bases; junction bases not matched to a gene: 6.

V usage is TRBV4-1 and J usage is TRBJ2-3; 8 positions match TRBD2. Trimming cost V 3 bases and J 0 bases; bases outside gene matches: 8. The germline V gene encodes CDR1 MGHRA and CDR2 YSYEKL. The CDR3 is 17 residues long. Here the CDR3 reads CASSHRTSGGSTDTQYF. The CDR3 DNA sequence: TGCGCCAGCAGCCACCGAACTAGCGGAGGTAGCACAGATACGCAGTATTTT.

This chain connects TRBV27 to TRBJ2-1; TRBD2 matches at 11 bases. This CDR3 spans 14 amino acids. The J segment lost 16 bases and the V segment lost 5 bases, leaving 13 bases of the junction unmatched. Germline V gene sequence: CDR1 MNHEY, CDR2 SMNVEV (reference sequence). The CDR3 loop is CASSRIGGSGRDFF. The DNA of the CDR3 is TGTGCCAGCAGTCGCATCGGGGGTAGCGGGAGGGACTTCTTC.

The J gene is TRBJ2-5, the V gene TRBV27; D possibly corresponds to TRBD1 (5 bases). V dropped 6 bases and J dropped 4 bases, with 21 bases sitting between them. Germline V gives CDR1 MNHEY, CDR2 SMNVEV (reference sequence). CDR3 size: 16 residues. The CDR3 is CASRADLGQGLETQYF. The CDR3 DNA is TGTGCCAGCAGGGCGGACCTGGGGCAGGGATTAGAGACCCAGTACTTC.

This sequence joins TRBV5-5 and TRBJ1-1, with D uncertain. Germline loops: CDR1 SGHKS, CDR2 YYEKEE (reference sequence). This CDR3 has 18 amino acids. V was cut by 4 bases and J by 4 bases, with 26 bases left in between. CDR3 in amino acids: CASSPKAGSILLGTEAFF. The CDR3, as DNA: TGTGCCAGCAGCCCCAAAGCCGGTAGTATACTACTGGGCACTGAAGCTTTCTTT.

This rearrangement joins TRBV19 to TRBJ1-1; 7 nucleotides align to TRBD1. This CDR3 is built from 15 residues. V was clipped by 4 bases and J by 7 bases; unmatched bases: 12. The germline V gene has CDR1 LNHDA and CDR2 SQIVND (reference sequence). In DNA, the CDR3 is TGTGCCAGTAGTACCGGGACAGCGGACCCCCGTGAAGCTTTCTTT. Protein sequence: CASSTGTADPREAFF.

The chain is built from TRBV9 and TRBJ2-7; D possibly corresponds to TRBD2 (6 bases). V shed 4 bases and J shed 6 bases, with 14 bases lying between them. The CDR3 contains 13 residues. Germline loops: CDR1 SGDLS, CDR2 YYNGEE. CDR3 DNA: TGTGCCAGCAGCCCCTGGGACTCCGTCGAGCAGTACTTC. Translated, it gives CASSPWDSVEQYF.

There are a few counts of this clone. V is TRBV14 and J is TRBJ2-5; weak D call: TRBD2 (6 bases). CDR1 and CDR2 from the germline V gene are SGHDN and FVKESK. The germline V and J ends were trimmed by 2 bases and 0 bases, with 10 bases remaining between them. The CDR3 sequence is 15 residues long. The DNA of the CDR3 is TGTGCCAGCAGCCAACGGGGGTCGTACCAAGAGACCCAGTACTTC. As protein: CASSQRGSYQETQYF.

The rearrangement links TRBV11-2 to TRBJ2-7, with a weak D call TRBD2 (6 bases). This CDR3 region has 14 residues. CDR1 and CDR2 from the germline V gene are SGHAT and FQNNGV. V dropped 1 base and J dropped 5 bases, with 12 bases sitting between them. CDR3 region: CASSLGPGEDEQYF. CDR3 nucleotides: TGTGCCAGCAGCTTAGGGCCCGGGGAGGACGAGCAGTACTTC.

The CDR3 bases are TGTGCCAGCAGCTCGGACAGGGGATACCGAGAGACCCAGTACTTC. Its protein product is CASSSDRGYRETQYF. The chain carries TRBV7-2 and TRBJ2-5; TRBD1 matches at 9 bases. This CDR3 contains 15 residues. With 4 bases clipped from V and 4 bases from J, the junction kept 7 bases outside the gene matches. Per the germline V gene, CDR1 is SGHTA and CDR2 is FQGNSA. Filled out from reference TRBV7-2 and TRBJ2-5, the complete variable domain reads GAGVSQSPSNKVTEKGKDVELRCDPISGHTALYWYRQSLGQGLEFLIYFQGNSAPDKSGLPSDRFSAERTGGSVSTLTIQRTQQEDSAVYLCASSSDRGYRETQYFGPGTRLLVL.

This sequence joins TRBV5-1 and TRBJ2-4; possibly TRBD1 for D (7 bases). Trimming removed 4 bases from V and 0 bases from J, with 14 bases in between. Germline CDR1 SGHRS, CDR2 YFSETQ. The CDR3 consists of 16 residues. CDR3 amino acids: CASSLEGAVAKNIQYF. The DNA of the CDR3 is TGCGCCAGCAGCCTGGAGGGGGCGGTAGCCAAAAACATTCAGTACTTC.

The chain is built from TRBV19 and TRBJ2-1; TRBD1 might be the D (5 bases). This CDR3 has 14 residues. Trimming cost V 6 bases and J 2 bases, with 11 bases left between them. Germline CDR1 and CDR2: LNHDA and SQIVND (reference sequence). The CDR3 nucleotides read TGTGCCAGTAGAGACAGCCTGGCCTACAATGAGCAGTTCTTC. It is translated as CASRDSLAYNEQFF.

This clone was picked up one time. The rearrangement uses TRBV11-2 and TRBJ2-2, with D maybe TRBD1 (5 bases). V was clipped by 1 base and J by 4 bases, with 10 bases between them. The CDR3 contains 15 residues. CDR1 is SGHAT and CDR2 is FQNNGV in the germline V gene. The CDR3 is CASSLARGITGELFF. The CDR3 DNA follows: TGTGCCAGCAGCTTAGCAAGGGGTATCACCGGGGAGCTGTTTTTT.